These 25 T cell receptor beta chains originate from one sample sequenced in a study of shared clonotypes between healthy human individuals (TCRdb year 2020). To prepare the library, the immunoSEQ multiplex PCR assay was applied. The clones in this table, taken by TCRdb from immuneACCESS, are in-frame only. Not every clone is retained; where verified, under half of the shortfall comes from an unresolved V gene, and the cause of the rest is unknown. The sample data list 600,000 to 800,000 clones, and approximately 77% of these were observed just once. Approximately 2% of the sample lies in the top ten. The sequenced sample consisted of memory CD4+ T cells sorted from blood. The cell subset or site label on this specimen signifies: CD45RA-negative fraction. The receptors were sampled from a woman aged 25 to 45 in good health.

V is TRBV6-5 and J is TRBJ1-3; possible D gene TRBD1, 6 bases. The CDR3 extends over 15 amino acids. The germline V and J ends were trimmed by 2 bases and 4 bases, with 12 bases remaining between them. Germline V gene data show CDR1 as MNHEY and CDR2 as SVGAGI. CDR3 region: CASSYAQGSGNTIYF. CDR3 bases: TGTGCCAGCAGTTACGCACAGGGTTCAGGAAACACCATATATTTT.

Worth noting for this clone: A clone one base away is much larger, so this may be a read error. The same CDR3 can be traced to other DNA sequences in this sample. The V and J genes are TRBV11-2 and TRBJ2-7; D unclear. V shed 0 bases and J shed 4 bases, with 4 bases lying between them. Germline CDR1 SGHAT, CDR2 FQNNGV. The CDR3 runs to 12 residues. In DNA, the CDR3 is TGTGCCAGCAGCTTAGAGGGTTACGAGCAGTACTTC. It yields the protein CASSLEGYEQYF.

This clone was observed at least ten times. Here the CDR3 reads CASSEPGQGPYNEQFF. The CDR3 coding sequence is TGTGCCAGCAGTGAACCGGGACAGGGACCTTACAATGAGCAGTTCTTC. This chain uses TRBV25-1 with TRBJ2-1, with 9 bases aligning to TRBD1. Germline trimming cut 2 bases from V and 4 bases from J; bases unmatched to any gene: 6. The CDR3 contains 16 residues. Per the germline V gene, CDR1 is MGHDK and CDR2 is SYGVNS.

Here the CDR3 DNA reads TGTGCCAGCAGCCGGGCGACAGGGGGCTATGGCTACACCTTC. Residues: CASSRATGGYGYTF. This sequence joins TRBV27 and TRBJ1-2; 9 bases fit TRBD1. The ends lost 6 bases at V and 4 bases at J; junction bases unmatched: 6. Germline CDR1 MNHEY, CDR2 SMNVEV (reference sequence). The CDR3 sequence is 14 residues long.

This clone showed up just a few times. This rearrangement joins TRBV14 to TRBJ2-7; 7 bases line up with TRBD1. J was trimmed by 3 bases and V by 4 bases; bases with no gene match: 9. The length of the CDR3 is 15 residues. Germline assignment: CDR1 SGHDN and CDR2 FVKESK. CDR3 DNA: TGTGCCAGCAGCCGGGGTAACTCAGGGGGCTACGAGCAGTACTTC. It yields the protein CASSRGNSGGYEQYF.

In the case of this clone: The sample contains more than one DNA sequence encoding this CDR3. The genes are TRBV10-1 and TRBJ1-1; D is unresolved. Germline V gene lookup returns CDR1 WNHNN and CDR2 SYGVQD (reference sequence). This CDR3 is built from 13 residues. V was trimmed by 6 bases and J by 3 bases, leaving 11 bases between them. The CDR3 is CASSHNRDTEAFF. The CDR3 DNA reads as TGCGCCAGCAGCCATAATCGAGACACTGAAGCTTTCTTT.

The chain has TRBV6-5 and TRBJ1-5; D remains unclear. The CDR3 spans 14 residues. Germline CDR1 MNHEY, CDR2 SVGAGI. V lost 4 bases to trimming and J lost 3 bases, with 10 bases between them. The CDR3 sequence: CASSFTAYNQPQHF. In DNA form, the CDR3 reads TGTGCCAGCAGTTTTACAGCCTACAATCAGCCCCAGCATTTT.

The chain combines TRBV19 with TRBJ2-2, with no clear D. Germline-derived CDR1 and CDR2 are LNHDA and SQIVND (reference sequence). V was shortened by 1 base and J by 9 bases, with 9 bases between the two germline ends. The CDR3 length is 13 residues. The CDR3 nucleotides are TGTGCCAGTAGTATAGCGGAGAGTAGGGAGCTGTTTTTT. Protein sequence: CASSIAESRELFF.

This clone has just a few counts. The chain is built from TRBV6-4 and TRBJ2-3; D is undetermined. V lost 0 bases and J lost 2, with 9 bases in between. Germline CDR1 and CDR2: MRHNA and SNTAGT. The CDR3 loop spans 15 amino acids. This CDR3 is CASSDSVGATDTQYF. The CDR3, as DNA: TGTGCCAGCAGTGACTCGGTGGGTGCCACAGATACGCAGTATTTT.

V and J are TRBV7-8 and TRBJ2-1; unclear D gene. The CDR3 is made up of 15 amino acids. Germline V gene lookup returns CDR1 SGHVS and CDR2 FQNEAQ. Trimming pared 0 bases from V and 2 bases from J, leaving 8 bases between. This chain's CDR3 is CASSLAGRTYNEQFF. As DNA, the CDR3 is TGTGCCAGCAGCTTAGCAGGAAGGACCTACAATGAGCAGTTCTTC.

This clone was recorded once. This chain joins TRBV30 and TRBJ2-5; D uncertain. Germline V CDR1 and CDR2: GTSNPN, SVGIG (reference sequence). Trimming cost V 0 bases and J 4 bases, with 12 bases left between them. This CDR3 region has 14 residues. The CDR3, as DNA: TGTGCCTGGAGTGTACCAGGTTCAGGAGAGACCCAGTACTTC. Protein sequence: CAWSVPGSGETQYF.

The chain recombines TRBV11-2 with TRBJ2-2; D unclear. The ends were cut back, 2 bases at V and 3 bases at J, with 7 bases in the middle. Looked up from germline, CDR1 is SGHAT and CDR2 is FQNNGV. This CDR3 is built from 14 residues. The CDR3 reads CASSLRGDTGELFF. The CDR3 DNA reads TGTGCCAGCAGCTTAAGAGGAGACACCGGGGAGCTGTTTTTT.

The chain uses TRBV6-1 and TRBJ2-1, with TRBD1 matching over 11 bases. Germline CDR1 and CDR2: MNHNS and SASEGT. This CDR3 is built from 16 residues. V gave up 3 bases and J gave up 4 bases; unmatched junction bases: 5. CDR3 amino acids: CASSELGTGGYNEQFF. In nucleotides, the CDR3 is TGTGCCAGCAGTGAGTTAGGGACAGGGGGGTACAATGAGCAGTTCTTC.

In DNA form, the CDR3 reads TGTGCCAGCAGCTTGTTGGACACACCCTACGAGCAGTACTTC. Translation gives CASSLLDTPYEQYF. J is TRBJ2-7 and V is TRBV5-6, with D tentatively TRBD1 (5 bases). This CDR3 has 14 amino acids. Trimming took 1 base from V and 2 from J, leaving 10 bases between them. Germline V lookup: CDR1 SGHDT, CDR2 YYEEEE. The variable domain in full, completed from reference TRBV5-6 and TRBJ2-7, reads DAGVTQSPTHLIKTRGQQVTLRCSPKSGHDTVSWYQQALGQGPQFIFQYYEEEERQRGNFPDRFSGHQFPNYSSELNVNALLLGDSALYLCASSLLDTPYEQYFGPGTRLTVT.

The chain uses TRBV5-1 and TRBJ2-1, with D unresolved. V was cut by 0 bases and J by 3 bases, with 10 bases left in between. The germline CDR1 and CDR2 sequences are SGHRS and YFSETQ. CDR3 size: 15 residues. CDR3 protein: CASSLDSVDYNEQFF. CDR3 nucleotides: TGCGCCAGCAGCTTGGATTCGGTGGACTACAATGAGCAGTTCTTC. Full variable domain (remainder filled in from reference TRBV5-1 and TRBJ2-1): KAGVTQTPRYLIKTRGQQVTLSCSPISGHRSVSWYQQTPGQGLQFLFEYFSETQRNKGNFPGRFSGRQFSNSRSEMNVSTLELGDSALYLCASSLDSVDYNEQFFGPGTRLTVL.

In this sample, this clone turned up a few times. The chain has TRBV18 and TRBJ1-3; no firm D call. The CDR3 has 17 amino acids. The germline V gene has CDR1 KGHSH and CDR2 LQKENI. Trimming took off 3 bases at V and 0 bases at J, with 15 bases between the two ends. Here the CDR3 reads CASSPFNRDFSGNTIYF. The DNA of the CDR3 is TGTGCCAGCTCACCCTTTAACAGAGACTTCTCTGGAAACACCATATATTTT.

The chain couples TRBV10-3 to TRBJ1-5, with no clear D. Germline V gene sequence: CDR1 ENHRY, CDR2 SYGVKD. Trimming removed 3 bases from V and 3 bases from J, with 9 bases in between. The CDR3 has 14 residues. In DNA, the CDR3 is TGTGCCATCAGTGATTGGGCAGTCAATCAGCCCCAGCATTTT. It codes for CAISDWAVNQPQHF.

This chain links TRBV11-3 with TRBJ2-3; 14 bases are shared with TRBD2. Trimming removed 5 bases from V and 4 bases from J; junction bases left unmatched: 8. This CDR3 spans 17 amino acids. Germline CDR1 reads SGHNT; CDR2 reads YENEEA. As DNA, the CDR3 is TGTGCCAGCAGCCCCGGGACTAGCGGGAGAGAATCAGATACGCAGTATTTT. This sequence encodes CASSPGTSGRESDTQYF.

The CDR3 region is CASSLRAMQETQYF. Here the CDR3 DNA reads TGCGCCAGCAGCTTGAGGGCTATGCAAGAGACCCAGTACTTC. The genes are TRBV5-1 and TRBJ2-5; D uncertain. V dropped 1 base and J dropped 2 bases, with 9 bases sitting between them. CDR1 and CDR2 from the germline V gene are SGHRS and YFSETQ. This CDR3 region has 14 residues.

V and J are TRBV5-5 and TRBJ2-7, with 8 bases aligning to TRBD1. The CDR3 has 16 residues. CDR1 SGHKS and CDR2 YYEKEE come from the germline V gene (reference sequence). The ends lost 0 bases at V and 9 bases at J; junction bases unmatched: 14. CDR3 nucleotide sequence: TGTGCCAGCAGCTTGGGACAGGGGTATAACAGCTTTGGGCAGTACTTC. It encodes CASSLGQGYNSFGQYF.

The chain employs TRBV7-9 and TRBJ2-5, with 7 bases aligning to TRBD1. The CDR3 covers 15 residues. Germline V gene lookup returns CDR1 SEHNR and CDR2 FQNEAQ (reference sequence). The junction had 3 bases not matched to a gene; V was cut back by 1 base and J by 1 base. CDR3 sequence reads: CASSLGGTAQETQYF. The CDR3 bases are TGTGCCAGCAGCTTAGGGGGGACAGCCCAAGAGACCCAGTACTTC.

The chain couples TRBV7-8 to TRBJ2-5, with a weak D call TRBD2 (5 bases). Germline V gene sequence: CDR1 SGHVS, CDR2 FQNEAQ. Trimming shortened V by 1 base and J by 7 bases, and 10 bases separated the two germline ends. This CDR3 has 13 amino acids. CDR3 sequence (DNA): TGTGCCAGCAGCTTAGATCCCGCGGGGACCCAGTACTTC. Translation gives CASSLDPAGTQYF.

V is TRBV7-9 and J is TRBJ2-3, with TRBD2 matching over 14 bases. This CDR3 has 17 residues. With 5 bases clipped from V and 2 bases from J, the junction kept 6 bases outside the gene matches. Germline CDR1 SEHNR, CDR2 FQNEAQ (reference sequence). For the CDR3, the DNA is TGTGCCAGCAGCGAGGGACTAGCGGGAGCCTACACAGATACGCAGTATTTT. Residues: CASSEGLAGAYTDTQYF. Full variable domain (outside the CDR3, taken from reference TRBV7-9 and TRBJ2-3): DTGVSQNPRHKITKRGQNVTFRCDPISEHNRLYWYRQTLGQGPEFLTYFQNEAQLEKSRLLSDRFSAERPKGSFSTLEIQRTEQGDSAMYLCASSEGLAGAYTDTQYFGPGTRLTVL.

This clone appeared many times. This sequence joins TRBV4-2 and TRBJ2-1; 12 bases agree with TRBD2. Germline trimming cut 2 bases from V and 12 bases from J; bases unmatched to any gene: 2. Germline CDR1 and CDR2: LGHNA and YNFKEQ. This CDR3 contains 13 residues. The CDR3 DNA follows: TGTGCCAGCAGCCAAAAACTAGCGGGAGGGCAGTTCTTC. Encoded protein: CASSQKLAGGQFF.

The CDR3 DNA is TGTGCCAGTAGGAGATCGGGACAGACGAACACTGAAGCTTTCTTT. It encodes CASRRSGQTNTEAFF. The V call is TRBV19, the J call TRBJ1-1, with 7 bases aligning to TRBD1. CDR1 is LNHDA, CDR2 SQIVND, per germline (reference sequence). V lost 6 bases and J lost 1; bases outside the gene matches: 8. CDR3 length: 15 amino acids. Full variable domain (outside the CDR3, taken from reference TRBV19 and TRBJ1-1): DGGITQSPKYLFRKEGQNVTLSCEQNLNHDAMYWYRQDPGQGLRLIYYSQIVNDFQKGDIAEGYSVSREKKESFPLTVTSAQKNPTAFYLCASRRSGQTNTEAFFGQGTRLTVV.